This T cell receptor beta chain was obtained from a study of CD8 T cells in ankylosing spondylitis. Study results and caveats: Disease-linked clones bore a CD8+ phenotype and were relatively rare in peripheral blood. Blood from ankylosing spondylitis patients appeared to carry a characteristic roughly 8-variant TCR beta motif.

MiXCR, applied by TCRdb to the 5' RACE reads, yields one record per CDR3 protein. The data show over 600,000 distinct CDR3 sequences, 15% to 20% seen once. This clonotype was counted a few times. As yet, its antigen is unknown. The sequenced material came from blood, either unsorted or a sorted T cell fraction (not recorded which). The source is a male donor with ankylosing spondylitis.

The DNA of the CDR3 is TGTGCCAGCAGCTTAGGTGGGGCACGTGCGGGCAATCAGCCCCAGCATTTT. Translation: CASSLGGARAGNQPQHF. The chain links TRBV7-9 to TRBJ1-5, with D possibly TRBD1 on 5 matching bases. The CDR3 extends over 17 amino acids. V dropped 1 base and J dropped 2 bases, with 15 bases sitting between them. CDR1 and CDR2 (germline): SEHNR, FQNEAQ (reference sequence).